The sequence of this TCR beta chain was determined in a study of blood T cells in healthy people across ages. The use of a sample-barcoded 5' primer and a J-beta primer mix characterized a second PCR of roughly 7 to 12 cycles. Each TCR beta cDNA got a 12-nucleotide random molecular identifier. TCRdb re-called the 5' RACE reads through MiXCR, storing one row per CDR3 protein. Of roughly 1.5 million distinct CDR3 sequences detected, approximately 43% appear once; the ten largest clones hold approximately 4.1%. With regard to this clonotype: Its antigen is not known.

Whole-study findings and limits: More naive CD4+ cells and higher diversity marked long-lived donors relative to aged donors. The authors considered diversity estimates from one million T cells to be underestimates.

Per the germline V gene, CDR1 is DFQATT and CDR2 is SNEGSKA (reference sequence). V was pared by 0 bases and J by 7 bases, with 12 bases between. This CDR3 contains 13 residues. Sequenced input: blood. This chain connects TRBV20-1 to TRBJ1-2; D unclear. This sequence originates from a young woman in good health. CDR3 residues: CSARDPGHCGYTF. Here the CDR3 DNA reads TGCAGTGCTAGAGATCCTGGTCACTGTGGCTACACCTTC.